Here is one T cell receptor (beta chain) with its context. Its target is unknown. The table came from immunoSEQ multiplex PCR; TCRdb's copy has only in-frame clones and leaves some out. The table includes roughly 100,000 clones, around 89% detected once. This sample was taken from a study of PD-1 blockade in classical Hodgkin lymphoma. Overall study findings and caveats: CD4+ but not CD8+ TCR diversity rose significantly by C4D1. Healthy donors were reported to have higher baseline TCR diversity than newly diagnosed patients.

Following autologous stem cell transplantation, relapse occurred in every patient, and exposure to brentuximab vedotin varied. This CDR3 comprises 13 residues. The V and J ends lost 4 bases and 0 bases respectively, with 6 bases between them. Germline CDR1 reads SGHTA; CDR2 reads FQGTGA. The rearrangement joins TRBV7-3 to TRBJ2-5; unclear D gene. The receptor was isolated from a human donor with classical Hodgkin lymphoma. Sequencing used peripheral blood mononuclear cells (PBMCs), obtained before the second cycle of nivolumab. The CDR3 DNA sequence: TGTGCCAGCAGCTCTTGGCACCAAGAGACCCAGTACTTC. Protein product: CASSSWHQETQYF.